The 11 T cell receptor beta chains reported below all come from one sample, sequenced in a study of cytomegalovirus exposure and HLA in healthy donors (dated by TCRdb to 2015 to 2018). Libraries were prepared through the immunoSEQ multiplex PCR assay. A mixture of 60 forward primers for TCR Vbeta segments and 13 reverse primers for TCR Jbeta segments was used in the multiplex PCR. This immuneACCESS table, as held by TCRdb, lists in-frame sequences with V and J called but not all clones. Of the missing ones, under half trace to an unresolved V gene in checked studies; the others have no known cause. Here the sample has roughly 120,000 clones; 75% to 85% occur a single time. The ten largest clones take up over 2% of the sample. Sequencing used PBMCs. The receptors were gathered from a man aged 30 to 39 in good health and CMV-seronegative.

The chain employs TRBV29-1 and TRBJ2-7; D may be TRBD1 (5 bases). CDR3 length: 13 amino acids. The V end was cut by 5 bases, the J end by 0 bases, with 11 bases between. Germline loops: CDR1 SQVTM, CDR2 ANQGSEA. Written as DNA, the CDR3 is TGCAGCGTTTTTGTTGACAGCTCCTACGAGCAGTACTTC. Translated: CSVFVDSSYEQYF.

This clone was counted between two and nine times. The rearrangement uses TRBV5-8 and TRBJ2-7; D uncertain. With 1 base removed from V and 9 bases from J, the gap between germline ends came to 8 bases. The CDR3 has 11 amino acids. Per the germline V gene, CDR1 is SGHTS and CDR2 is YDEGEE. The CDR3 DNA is TGTGCCAGCAGCTTGCCCCCCGGGCAGTACTTC. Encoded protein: CASSLPPGQYF.

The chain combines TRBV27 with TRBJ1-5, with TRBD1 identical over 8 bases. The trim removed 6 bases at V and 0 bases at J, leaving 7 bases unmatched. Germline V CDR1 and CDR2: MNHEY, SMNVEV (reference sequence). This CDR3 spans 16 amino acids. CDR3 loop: CASRDRGVDSNQPQHF. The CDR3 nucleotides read TGTGCCAGCAGAGACAGGGGAGTCGATAGCAATCAGCCCCAGCATTTT.

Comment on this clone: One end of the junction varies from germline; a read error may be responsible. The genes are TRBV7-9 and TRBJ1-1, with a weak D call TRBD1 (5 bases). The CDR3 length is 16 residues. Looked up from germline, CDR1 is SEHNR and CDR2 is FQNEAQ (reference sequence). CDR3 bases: TGTTCCAGCAGCCCAGATGGGGCCATTGGGGTGACTGAAGCTTTCTTT. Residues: CSSSPDGAIGVTEAFF.

The CDR3 bases are TGTGCCACGGGCCGAGACAGGGGAACTGAAGCTTTCTTT. Translating it yields CATGRDRGTEAFF. The rearrangement links TRBV6-5 to TRBJ1-1, with 8 nucleotides matching TRBD1. CDR3 length: 13 amino acids. Germline lookup yields CDR1 MNHEY and CDR2 SVGAGI. The J segment lost 5 bases and the V segment lost 10 bases, leaving 9 bases of the junction unmatched.

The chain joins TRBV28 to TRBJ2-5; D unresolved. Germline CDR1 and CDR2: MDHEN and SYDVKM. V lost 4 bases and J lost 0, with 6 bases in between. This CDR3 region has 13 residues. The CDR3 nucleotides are TGTGCCAGCAGTTCGGTAGACCAAGAGACCCAGTACTTC. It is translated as CASSSVDQETQYF.

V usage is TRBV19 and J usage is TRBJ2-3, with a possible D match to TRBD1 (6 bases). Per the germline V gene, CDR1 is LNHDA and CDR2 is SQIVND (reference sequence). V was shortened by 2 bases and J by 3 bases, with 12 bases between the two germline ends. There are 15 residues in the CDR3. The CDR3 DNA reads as TGTGCCAGTAGTATACTACAGGGCACGACAGATACGCAGTATTTT. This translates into CASSILQGTTDTQYF.

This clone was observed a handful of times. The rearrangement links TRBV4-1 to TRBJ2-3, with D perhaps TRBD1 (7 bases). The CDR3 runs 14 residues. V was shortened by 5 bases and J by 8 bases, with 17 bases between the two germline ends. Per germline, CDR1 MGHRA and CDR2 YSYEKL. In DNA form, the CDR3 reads TGCGCCAGCAGCGGGGGGACACACAGGGGTACGCAGTATTTT. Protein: CASSGGTHRGTQYF.

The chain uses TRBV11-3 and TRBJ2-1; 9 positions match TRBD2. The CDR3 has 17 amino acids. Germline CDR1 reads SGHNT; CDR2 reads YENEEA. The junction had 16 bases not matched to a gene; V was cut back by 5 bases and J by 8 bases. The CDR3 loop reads CASSEWAGGPITDEQFF. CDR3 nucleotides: TGTGCCAGCAGCGAGTGGGCGGGAGGGCCTATTACCGATGAGCAGTTCTTC.

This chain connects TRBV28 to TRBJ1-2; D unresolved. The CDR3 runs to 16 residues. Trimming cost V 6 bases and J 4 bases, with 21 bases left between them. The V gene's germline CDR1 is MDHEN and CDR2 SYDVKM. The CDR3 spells CASSLIYREHSYGYTF. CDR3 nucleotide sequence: TGTGCCAGCAGCCTCATTTATCGGGAACACTCCTATGGCTACACCTTC.

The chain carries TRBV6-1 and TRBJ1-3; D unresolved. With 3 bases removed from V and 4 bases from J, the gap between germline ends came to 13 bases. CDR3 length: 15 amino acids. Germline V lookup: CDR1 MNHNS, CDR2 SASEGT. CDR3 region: CASSEMAGLGNTIYF. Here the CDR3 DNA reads TGTGCCAGCAGTGAGATGGCAGGCCTGGGAAACACCATATATTTT.